The source of this TCR beta chain is a study of blood T cell repertoires in COVID-19. Overall study: Acute and convalescent COVID-19 samples came from the United States, Italy and Spain. From T cells, B-cell-depleted T cells, or PBMCs came the material, which was cDNA or gDNA.

Original processing notes: Using reference gene primer amplification, nucleated cell counts were estimated. TCRdb's table, derived via immunoSEQ multiplex PCR, lists solely in-frame clones and lacks some. That table gives V, J and clone size, and the DNA gave D and trimming. The sample records over 600,000 clones, approximately 90% being singletons. The germline gives CDR1 MNHEY, CDR2 SVGEGT. CDR3 length: 16 residues. Trimming removed 0 bases at V and 3 bases at J, with 14 bases between. The sequence derives from a woman under 30 with acute or convalescent COVID-19. Specimen: peripheral blood. The J gene is TRBJ1-1, the V gene TRBV6-2 or TRBV6-3; no clear D gene. The CDR3 DNA reads as TGTGCCAGCAGTTACTCTTGGCAGAATTTGGACACTGAAGCTTTCTTT. It translates to CASSYSWQNLDTEAFF.